The 32 T cell receptor beta chains reported below all come from one sample, sequenced in a study of identical twins. TCRdb reprocessed the 5' RACE reads with MiXCR, giving one entry per CDR3 protein. The repertoire consists of 220,000 or so distinct CDR3 sequences, with 5.5% to 7% occurring once and the leading ten covering 3% to 4.5%. The same data also contributed to another study, on yellow fever vaccine responses in identical twins.

The specimen sequenced was memory (CD45RO+) T cells sorted from blood. All receptors come from a woman aged 18-29 years in good health.

This clonotype was counted between two and nine times. This chain uses TRBV7-8 with TRBJ2-7; 12 bases are shared with TRBD1. Germline trimming cut 4 bases from V and 0 bases from J; bases unmatched to any gene: 13. Germline V CDR1 and CDR2: SGHVS, FQNEAQ. This CDR3 spans 19 amino acids. The CDR3 region has the DNA TGTGCCAGCAGCTCCCGCGGGGGACAGGGGGCTGCAAGCTCCTACGAGCAGTACGTC. Protein: CASSSRGGQGAASSYEQYV.

The chain has TRBV6-1 and TRBJ1-6, with D possibly being TRBD1 (5 bases). The CDR3 totals 14 residues. V was trimmed by 4 bases and J by 6 bases, leaving 10 bases between them. Germline V gene lookup returns CDR1 MNHNS and CDR2 SASEGT. This chain's CDR3 is CASSVTDTNSPLHF. CDR3 nucleotides: TGTGCCAGCAGTGTGACAGACACTAATTCACCCCTCCACTTT.

This clonotype has ten or more counts. The chain combines TRBV4-1 with TRBJ1-2; maybe TRBD1 (5 bases). V was clipped by 0 bases and J by 2 bases, with 13 bases between them. The germline V gene has CDR1 MGHRA and CDR2 YSYEKL. This CDR3 is 16 amino acids long. Here the CDR3 DNA reads TGCGCCAGCAGCCAAGATTCGGGACGGCTAAACTATGGCTACACCTTC. It yields the protein CASSQDSGRLNYGYTF.

This sequence joins TRBV12-3 or TRBV12-4 and TRBJ2-1, with D possibly being TRBD2 (6 bases). The germline V and J ends were trimmed by 3 bases and 9 bases, with 18 bases remaining between them. The CDR3 loop spans 15 amino acids. CDR3 coding DNA: TGTGCCAGCAGTTTTTTCCCCACTAGCAGGCCTGAGCAGTTCTTC. Translation gives CASSFFPTSRPEQFF.

This clonotype has just a few counts. CDR3 coding DNA: TGTGCCAGCAGCTTATCTCCCAGGGGCGAGCAGTACTTC. Translation: CASSLSPRGEQYF. This rearrangement joins TRBV7-2 to TRBJ2-7; perhaps TRBD1 as D (6 bases). CDR1 SGHTA and CDR2 FQGNSA come from the germline V gene. This CDR3 contains 13 residues. Trimming removed 2 bases at V and 6 bases at J, with 11 bases between.

The chain employs TRBV7-7 and TRBJ2-7, with 12 bases lining up with TRBD2. With V trimmed by 1 base and J by 4 bases, 11 bases remained unmatched. The length of the CDR3 is 18 residues. Germline CDR1 is SSHAT and CDR2 is FNYEAQ (reference sequence). The CDR3 loop is CASSLERLAGGPLYEQYF. CDR3 nucleotides: TGTGCCAGCAGCTTAGAACGGCTAGCGGGAGGGCCGTTATACGAGCAGTACTTC.

This clonotype was observed at least ten times. V usage is TRBV5-1 and J usage is TRBJ1-2; D unclear. CDR1 is SGHRS and CDR2 is YFSETQ in the germline V gene. V was trimmed by 0 bases and J by 8 bases, leaving 5 bases between them. The CDR3 length is 11 residues. The CDR3 region is CASSLARGYTF. In nucleotides, the CDR3 is TGCGCCAGCAGCTTGGCCCGAGGCTACACCTTC.

In its sample, this clonotype was seen a few times. This rearrangement joins TRBV12-3 or TRBV12-4 to TRBJ1-5; D remains unclear. This CDR3 has 12 residues. The V and J ends lost 5 bases and 7 bases respectively, with 9 bases between them. The CDR3 DNA is TGTGCCAGCAGTACCGCCGGGCAGCCCCAGCATTTT. Translation gives CASSTAGQPQHF.

This clonotype showed up many times. V and J are TRBV27 and TRBJ1-6; weak D call: TRBD1 (5 bases). Trimming shortened V by 5 bases and J by 6 bases, and 23 bases separated the two germline ends. Per germline, CDR1 MNHEY and CDR2 SMNVEV (reference sequence). The CDR3 length is 18 residues. The CDR3 DNA reads TGTGCCAGCAGTATTCACAAGACAGCCACCTCTCCTAATTCACCCCTCCACTTT. This codes for CASSIHKTATSPNSPLHF.

The V call is TRBV5-1, the J call TRBJ2-3; 11 positions agree with TRBD2. Losses at the gene ends were 0 bases for V and 5 bases for J; bases not matched to a gene: 5. The CDR3 extends over 16 amino acids. Germline CDR1 reads SGHRS; CDR2 reads YFSETQ. CDR3 DNA sequence: TGCGCCAGCAGCTTGGTTAGCGGGGGGGCCGGAGATACGCAGTATTTT. Protein sequence: CASSLVSGGAGDTQYF.

V gene TRBV29-1 combines with J gene TRBJ2-3, with D possibly matching TRBD1 (5 bases). CDR3 length: 12 amino acids. V was shortened by 6 bases and J by 3 bases, with 10 bases between the two germline ends. CDR1 is SQVTM, CDR2 ANQGSEA, per germline. Here the CDR3 DNA reads TGCAGCGTGGGCAGGGCGACAGATACGCAGTATTTT. Translation: CSVGRATDTQYF.

This clonotype was seen only a few times. This sequence joins TRBV15 and TRBJ1-1; 7 bases align to TRBD1. After removal of 9 bases from V and 8 bases from J, the junction contained 18 bases not matched to a gene. Per germline, CDR1 LNHNV and CDR2 YYDKDF (reference sequence). The CDR3 is made up of 15 amino acids. The CDR3 loop is CATRGRGQHVKEAFF. The DNA for the CDR3 is TGTGCCACTCGCGGTAGGGGACAGCATGTAAAGGAAGCTTTCTTT.

This clonotype was recorded a few times. This chain uses TRBV10-2 with TRBJ1-6; D is unclear. Per the germline V gene, CDR1 is WSHSY and CDR2 is SAAADI. The germline V and J ends were trimmed by 8 bases and 3 bases, with 5 bases remaining between them. CDR3 size: 12 residues. CDR3 sequence reads: CASQLYNSPLHF. CDR3 nucleotides: TGCGCCAGCCAGCTCTATAATTCACCCCTCCACTTT.

The V gene is TRBV20-1, the J gene TRBJ2-7; D remains ambiguous. V was clipped by 3 bases and J by 5 bases, with 11 bases between them. The length of the CDR3 is 12 residues. Germline loops: CDR1 DFQATT, CDR2 SNEGSKA (reference sequence). The CDR3: CSASDVLNEQYF. The CDR3 DNA is TGCAGTGCTAGTGACGTTCTAAACGAGCAGTACTTC.

In its sample, this clonotype was seen many times. The chain combines TRBV12-3 or TRBV12-4 with TRBJ2-5; 8 positions match TRBD2. V gave up 1 base and J gave up 0 bases; unmatched junction bases: 4. This CDR3 region has 16 residues. The CDR3 DNA reads as TGTGCCAGCAGTTTAGGTTCGGGACTAGACCAAGAGACCCAGTACTTC. This codes for CASSLGSGLDQETQYF.

This clonotype has just a few counts. The chain couples TRBV5-1 to TRBJ2-3; 7 nucleotides agree with TRBD2. From germline, CDR1 is SGHRS and CDR2 YFSETQ. The CDR3 contains 16 residues. V trimming: 0 bases; J trimming: 2 bases; junction bases outside the gene matches: 6. The DNA for the CDR3 is TGCGCCAGCAGCTTGGGGGCTAGCGGTTTCACAGATACGCAGTATTTT. This encodes CASSLGASGFTDTQYF.

The chain joins TRBV7-2 to TRBJ2-6, with D uncertain. The germline gives CDR1 SGHTA, CDR2 FQGNSA. Trimming left V 5 bases short and J 4 bases short, with 15 bases between. The CDR3 is 16 amino acids. CDR3 nucleotide sequence: TGTGCCAGCAGCAATCAAGGGCCTGGAGGGGCCAACGTCCTGACTTTC. This encodes CASSNQGPGGANVLTF. Looking up the rest from reference TRBV7-2 and TRBJ2-6 gives the full variable domain: GAGVSQSPSNKVTEKGKDVELRCDPISGHTALYWYRQSLGQGLEFLIYFQGNSAPDKSGLPSDRFSAERTGGSVSTLTIQRTQQEDSAVYLCASSNQGPGGANVLTFGAGSRLTVL.

This clonotype was counted ten times or more. The chain couples TRBV24-1 to TRBJ2-1, with 10 positions matching TRBD2. This CDR3 has 16 amino acids. Germline V lookup: CDR1 KGHDR, CDR2 SFDVKD. Germline trimming cut 3 bases from V and 4 bases from J; bases unmatched to any gene: 5. The CDR3 DNA reads as TGTGCCACCAGTGATGGTAGCGGGGGGACTTACAATGAGCAGTTCTTC. This encodes CATSDGSGGTYNEQFF.

The rearrangement uses TRBV18 and TRBJ2-7, with D maybe TRBD2 (6 bases). V lost 4 bases and J 2 bases, leaving 15 bases between the germline ends. CDR3 length equals 15 residues. Germline CDR1 KGHSH, CDR2 LQKENI. As DNA, the CDR3 is TGTGCCAGCTCACTCACTAGCTCCCCCCCCTACGAGCAGTACGTC. This codes for CASSLTSSPPYEQYV.

This clonotype was observed a handful of times. Here the CDR3 DNA reads TGCAGTGCTAGTGCTTCCGGGACTAGCGGTTACAATGAGCAGTTCTTC. Translated, it gives CSASASGTSGYNEQFF. V usage is TRBV20-1 and J usage is TRBJ2-1; 11 bases map to TRBD2. The CDR3 length is 16 residues. Germline values: CDR1 DFQATT, CDR2 SNEGSKA (reference sequence). V lost 3 bases, J lost 4 bases, and 8 bases stayed unmatched.

The chain is built from TRBV24-1 and TRBJ2-5; 9 positions match TRBD2. There are 17 residues in the CDR3. The germline V gene encodes CDR1 KGHDR and CDR2 SFDVKD. The ends lost 9 bases at V and 2 bases at J; junction bases unmatched: 15. The CDR3 region is CATEKGGASGKQETQYF. CDR3 in DNA: TGTGCCACCGAAAAAGGAGGTGCTAGCGGGAAACAAGAGACCCAGTACTTC.

The V and J genes are TRBV25-1 and TRBJ2-5; no firm D call. Germline V lookup: CDR1 MGHDK, CDR2 SYGVNS. The length of the CDR3 is 14 residues. The germline V and J ends were trimmed by 2 bases and 2 bases, with 9 bases remaining between them. The CDR3 sequence is CASSEKRWQETQYF. DNA for the CDR3: TGTGCCAGCAGTGAAAAACGATGGCAAGAGACCCAGTACTTC.

This clonotype was seen repeatedly, ten times or more. The rearrangement joins TRBV9 to TRBJ1-1; TRBD1 aligns across 12 bases. Germline trimming cut 4 bases from V and 6 bases from J; bases unmatched to any gene: 13. The CDR3 has 17 residues. The germline V gene has CDR1 SGDLS and CDR2 YYNGEE. The CDR3 here is CASSPGTGGFRIPEAFF. CDR3 nucleotides: TGTGCCAGCAGCCCCGGGACAGGGGGCTTCAGGATACCTGAAGCTTTCTTT. Supplemented by reference TRBV9 and TRBJ1-1, the full variable domain reads DSGVTQTPKHLITATGQRVTLRCSPRSGDLSVYWYQQSLDQGLQFLIQYYNGEERAKGNILERFSAQQFPDLHSELNLSSLELGDSALYFCASSPGTGGFRIPEAFFGQGTRLTVV.

The chain has TRBV6-1 and TRBJ2-3; D is tentatively TRBD1 or TRBD2 (5 bases each). CDR3 length: 16 amino acids. Germline CDR1 is MNHNS and CDR2 is SASEGT. The V end lost 3 bases, the J end lost 4 bases, and 17 bases lay between the germline ends. CDR3 sequence reads: CASSDGTAKRPDTQYF. Here the CDR3 DNA reads TGTGCCAGCAGTGATGGGACCGCTAAGAGGCCAGATACGCAGTATTTT.

This rearrangement joins TRBV28 to TRBJ1-5; D is unclear. The CDR3 has 14 amino acids. The V and J ends lost 5 bases and 2 bases respectively, with 10 bases between them. Germline V gene lookup returns CDR1 MDHEN and CDR2 SYDVKM. In DNA, the CDR3 is TGTGCCAGCAGTCCCGCCCGAGGCAATCAGCCCCAGCATTTT. Translating it yields CASSPARGNQPQHF.

This clonotype was recorded a few times. The chain carries TRBV6-1 and TRBJ2-5, with a tentative D call TRBD1 (5 bases). The ends were cut back, 6 bases at V and 13 bases at J, with 12 bases in the middle. In germline, CDR1 is MNHNS, CDR2 SASEGT. This CDR3 spans 10 amino acids. Here the CDR3 DNA reads TGTGCCAGCAGAGGGGAAGGTTCGTACTTC. It is translated as CASRGEGSYF.

This clonotype was counted ten times or more. The rearrangement uses TRBV27 and TRBJ1-6, with D maybe TRBD1 (6 bases). This CDR3 is built from 14 residues. V lost 7 bases and J 6 bases, leaving 13 bases between the germline ends. The germline V gene has CDR1 MNHEY and CDR2 SMNVEV (reference sequence). CDR3 amino acids: CASKYREANSPLHF. DNA for the CDR3: TGTGCCAGCAAGTACAGGGAGGCTAATTCACCCCTCCACTTT.

This clonotype was counted a few times. J is TRBJ2-5 and V is TRBV6-5, with TRBD2 identical over 12 bases. From germline, CDR1 is MNHEY and CDR2 SVGAGI. The CDR3 covers 16 residues. V lost 4 bases and J lost 5; bases outside the gene matches: 8. The CDR3 region is CASSSWTSGNSETQYF. As DNA, the CDR3 is TGTGCCAGCAGTTCATGGACTAGCGGGAATTCGGAGACCCAGTACTTC.

This clonotype was counted between two and nine times. This rearrangement joins TRBV5-1 to TRBJ2-1; 13 positions match TRBD2. Trimming at V came to 4 bases and at J to 7 bases, leaving 8 bases not matched to a gene. The CDR3 is 16 residues long. Germline V CDR1 and CDR2: SGHRS, YFSETQ. The CDR3 is CASSLRTSGSLNEQFF. The CDR3 DNA sequence: TGCGCCAGCAGCCTGAGGACTAGCGGGAGTTTAAATGAGCAGTTCTTC.

In this sample, this clonotype turned up many times. The chain employs TRBV5-1 and TRBJ2-1; 8 bases align to TRBD1. The CDR3 runs to 15 residues. Germline trimming cut 4 bases from V and 4 bases from J; bases unmatched to any gene: 7. Germline CDR1 is SGHRS and CDR2 is YFSETQ. CDR3 amino acids: CASSEMTGAYNEQFF. In DNA form, the CDR3 reads TGCGCCAGCAGCGAGATGACAGGGGCATACAATGAGCAGTTCTTC.

The chain links TRBV12-3 or TRBV12-4 to TRBJ2-1, with a weak D call TRBD2 (6 bases). Trimming removed 6 bases from V and 7 bases from J, with 16 bases in between. This CDR3 region has 14 residues. The CDR3 reads CASRTGTQGNEQFF. The CDR3 nucleotides read TGTGCCAGCAGGACCGGGACTCAAGGAAATGAGCAGTTCTTC.

This clonotype came up many times. The V and J genes are TRBV11-2 and TRBJ2-5; unclear D gene. Germline V gene sequence: CDR1 SGHAT, CDR2 FQNNGV. Trimming pared 0 bases from V and 4 bases from J, leaving 3 bases between. The CDR3 consists of 12 residues. Written as DNA, the CDR3 is TGTGCCAGCAGCTTAGAGCGAGAGACCCAGTACTTC. Residues: CASSLERETQYF.